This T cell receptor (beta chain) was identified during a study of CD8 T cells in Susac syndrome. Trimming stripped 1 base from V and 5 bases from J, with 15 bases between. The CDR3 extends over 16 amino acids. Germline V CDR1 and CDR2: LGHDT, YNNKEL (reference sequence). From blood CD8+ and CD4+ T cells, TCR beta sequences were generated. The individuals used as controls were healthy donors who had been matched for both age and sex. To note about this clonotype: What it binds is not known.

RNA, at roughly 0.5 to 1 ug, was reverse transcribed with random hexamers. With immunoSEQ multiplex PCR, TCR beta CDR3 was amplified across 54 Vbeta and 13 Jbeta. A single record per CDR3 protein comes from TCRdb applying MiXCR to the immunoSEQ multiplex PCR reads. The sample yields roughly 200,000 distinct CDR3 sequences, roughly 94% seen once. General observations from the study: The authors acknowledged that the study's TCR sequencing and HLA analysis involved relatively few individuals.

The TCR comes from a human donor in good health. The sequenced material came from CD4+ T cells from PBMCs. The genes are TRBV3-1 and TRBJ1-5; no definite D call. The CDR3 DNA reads TGTGCCAGCAGCCAAGGACCCCCCGACGGGGATCAGCCCCAGCATTTT. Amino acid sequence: CASSQGPPDGDQPQHF. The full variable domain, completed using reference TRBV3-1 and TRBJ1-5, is DTAVSQTPKYLVTQMGNDKSIKCEQNLGHDTMYWYKQDSKKFLKIMFSYNNKELIINETVPNRFSPKSPDKAHLNLHINSLELGDSAVYFCASSQGPPDGDQPQHFGDGTRLSIL.